These 21 T cell receptor beta chains share one sample of origin, sequenced in a study of early T cells in non-severe SARS-CoV-2 infection. TCRdb analysed the 5' RACE reads with MiXCR anew, one entry per CDR3 protein. This sample carries about 37,000 distinct CDR3 sequences, roughly 5% of them seen once, and the ten largest clones take approximately 24%. Material: whole blood. The receptors here all came from an adult who was a healthcare worker with PCR-confirmed SARS-CoV-2 infection or an uninfected control (not recorded which).

The sample holds many counts of this clonotype. This chain joins TRBV24-1 and TRBJ2-1; 10 bases fit TRBD2. Germline CDR1 KGHDR, CDR2 SFDVKD. Trimming at V came to 4 bases and at J to 8 bases, leaving 10 bases not matched to a gene. The CDR3 contains 16 residues. CDR3 bases: TGTGCCACCAGTGACTCCCTAGCGGGAGATTGGGATGAGCAGTTCTTC. Protein sequence: CATSDSLAGDWDEQFF.

This clonotype was seen many times. This chain joins TRBV18 and TRBJ1-5; no clear D. Looked up from germline, CDR1 is KGHSH and CDR2 is LQKENI. This CDR3 contains 12 residues. The V gene lost 4 bases and the J gene lost 7 bases, with 8 bases spanning the gap. CDR3 DNA: TGTGCCAGCTCACTTGAAGGGCAGCCCCAGCATTTT. Translation: CASSLEGQPQHF.

This clonotype has ten or more counts. This chain uses TRBV28 with TRBJ1-4; maybe TRBD1 (5 bases). This CDR3 region has 15 residues. V lost 2 bases and J lost 5, with 12 bases in between. Germline assignment: CDR1 MDHEN and CDR2 SYDVKM. As DNA, the CDR3 is TGTGCCAGCAGTTTAGGTGGGACTACCAATGAAAAACTGTTTTTT. The encoded protein is CASSLGGTTNEKLFF.

The rearrangement links TRBV7-3 to TRBJ2-6; 13 bases are a match to TRBD2. The germline gives CDR1 SGHTA, CDR2 FQGTGA. J was trimmed by 13 bases and V by 5 bases; bases with no gene match: 8. The CDR3 extends over 15 amino acids. The CDR3 protein is CASSPRLAGGQVLTF. CDR3 nucleotides: TGTGCCAGCAGCCCCCGACTAGCGGGGGGCCAAGTCCTGACTTTC.

Ten or more counts support this clonotype. The chain employs TRBV7-3 and TRBJ2-5; no clear D gene. The length of the CDR3 is 13 residues. The germline V gene has CDR1 SGHTA and CDR2 FQGTGA. V lost 3 bases to trimming and J lost 3 bases, with 8 bases between them. DNA for the CDR3: TGTGCCAGCAGCTTGTACTCTGAAGAGACCCAGTACTTC. Encoded protein: CASSLYSEETQYF.

The table lists this clonotype with many counts. The chain has TRBV28 and TRBJ1-1; D gene uncertain. CDR1 MDHEN and CDR2 SYDVKM come from the germline V gene. Trimming took off 6 bases at V and 2 bases at J, with 13 bases between the two ends. The CDR3 has 14 amino acids. CDR3 nucleotides: TGTGCCAGCAGACAGCCCTGGGGAAACACTGAAGCTTTCTTT. It specifies CASRQPWGNTEAFF.

This clonotype has a handful of counts. This rearrangement joins TRBV4-1 to TRBJ1-5; D may be TRBD1 (5 bases). Trimming took off 0 bases at V and 2 bases at J, with 17 bases between the two ends. Germline CDR1 MGHRA, CDR2 YSYEKL. The CDR3 has 18 residues. DNA of the CDR3: TGCGCCAGCAGCCAAGAGAGCGGCGTCACAGGACGCAATCAGCCCCAGCATTTT. Translation: CASSQESGVTGRNQPQHF.

This clonotype was seen a handful of times. This chain uses TRBV19 with TRBJ1-5; D is unresolved. The CDR3 runs to 17 residues. V was cut by 3 bases and J by 0 bases, with 15 bases left in between. Germline V gene data show CDR1 as LNHDA and CDR2 as SQIVND (reference sequence). The CDR3 sequence: CASSIQLDGYSNQPQHF. The CDR3 region has the DNA TGTGCCAGTAGTATCCAATTGGACGGTTATAGCAATCAGCCCCAGCATTTT. Based on the CDR3 plus reference TRBV19 and TRBJ1-5, the full variable domain is DGGITQSPKYLFRKEGQNVTLSCEQNLNHDAMYWYRQDPGQGLRLIYYSQIVNDFQKGDIAEGYSVSREKKESFPLTVTSAQKNPTAFYLCASSIQLDGYSNQPQHFGDGTRLSIL.

This chain joins TRBV2 and TRBJ1-2, with D perhaps matching TRBD1 (5 bases). The V gene lost 6 bases and the J gene lost 8 bases, with 19 bases spanning the gap. The CDR3 is 14 amino acids. Germline V gene lookup returns CDR1 SNHLY and CDR2 FYNNEI. The CDR3 nucleotides read TGTGCCAGCAGGCGGGACGGGCCCTCAGGAGGCTACACCTTC. It yields the protein CASRRDGPSGGYTF. Full variable domain (rest looked up from reference TRBV2 and TRBJ1-2): EPEVTQTPSHQVTQMGQEVILRCVPISNHLYFYWYRQILGQKVEFLVSFYNNEISEKSEIFDDQFSVERPDGSNFTLKIRSTKLEDSAMYFCASRRDGPSGGYTFGSGTRLTVV.

The chain links TRBV28 to TRBJ2-7; 8 nucleotides match TRBD2. V dropped 5 bases and J dropped 4; count of bases not matched to a gene: 19. This CDR3 region has 18 residues. Germline lookup yields CDR1 MDHEN and CDR2 SYDVKM. The CDR3 here is CASSPWTPGQREKYEQYF. As DNA, the CDR3 is TGTGCCAGCAGTCCTTGGACTCCAGGCCAGCGGGAGAAGTACGAGCAGTACTTC.

The chain joins TRBV27 to TRBJ2-7; unclear D gene. V was pared by 7 bases and J by 6 bases, with 22 bases between. CDR3 length: 15 amino acids. CDR1 and CDR2 from the germline V gene are MNHEY and SMNVEV (reference sequence). This CDR3 reads CASTNSAIPGREQYF. The DNA for the CDR3 is TGTGCCAGCACCAACTCAGCTATTCCGGGCCGCGAGCAGTACTTC.

This clonotype appeared many times. The J gene is TRBJ2-1, the V gene TRBV6-5; 9 nucleotides line up with TRBD2. The trim removed 5 bases at V and 2 bases at J, leaving 4 bases unmatched. The CDR3 contains 15 residues. The V gene's germline CDR1 is MNHEY and CDR2 SVGAGI. The CDR3 nucleotides read TGTGCCAGCAGTAGACGCGGGAGGGCCTACAATGAGCAGTTCTTC. Translation: CASSRRGRAYNEQFF.

This clonotype was seen many times. The CDR3 DNA reads as TGCGCCAGCAGCTTGGGGCACGGCGATTTCATGAACACTGAAGCTTTCTTT. This encodes CASSLGHGDFMNTEAFF. The chain recombines TRBV5-1 with TRBJ1-1; unclear D gene. The CDR3 loop spans 17 amino acids. Trimming left V 0 bases short and J 0 bases short, with 15 bases between. The germline gives CDR1 SGHRS, CDR2 YFSETQ.

V usage is TRBV20-1 and J usage is TRBJ1-2; 9 bases fit TRBD1. Germline CDR1 is DFQATT and CDR2 is SNEGSKA (reference sequence). The V segment lost 4 bases and the J segment 2 bases; nucleotides outside the gene matches: 2. The CDR3 is made up of 13 amino acids. CDR3: CSATTGGNYGYTF. In DNA, the CDR3 is TGCAGTGCTACAACAGGGGGCAACTATGGCTACACCTTC.

This clonotype has a count of ten or more. CDR3 protein: CASSSRGTGELFF. CDR3 nucleotide sequence: TGTGCCAGCAGTTCGCGAGGTACCGGGGAGCTGTTTTTT. The chain has TRBV28 and TRBJ2-2; D unclear. Germline V gives CDR1 MDHEN, CDR2 SYDVKM. Trimming shortened V by 4 bases and J by 5 bases, and 8 bases separated the two germline ends. The CDR3 runs to 13 residues.

This clonotype was found many times. The chain combines TRBV20-1 with TRBJ2-3; perhaps TRBD2 as D (7 bases). V gave up 5 bases and J gave up 6 bases, with 15 bases separating them. This CDR3 comprises 13 residues. The germline gives CDR1 DFQATT, CDR2 SNEGSKA (reference sequence). The CDR3 region has the DNA TGCAGTGCTGAACGGGGGGCAGGGGATACGCAGTATTTT. It yields the protein CSAERGAGDTQYF.

Many counts were recorded for this clonotype. The chain uses TRBV6-5 and TRBJ2-3; tentative D call: TRBD1 (5 bases). V shed 6 bases and J shed 6 bases, with 19 bases lying between them. Germline V gives CDR1 MNHEY, CDR2 SVGAGI. This CDR3 has 15 amino acids. CDR3 amino acids: CASSYQYGAGDTQYF. The CDR3 DNA reads as TGTGCCAGCAGCTACCAGTATGGGGCCGGGGATACGCAGTATTTT.

This clonotype was counted at least ten times. The chain carries TRBV3-1 and TRBJ2-5; the D call may be TRBD1 or TRBD2 (5 bases each). Between the trimmed V and J ends, which lost 1 base and 3 bases, there was a span of 15 bases. The germline gives CDR1 LGHDT, CDR2 YNNKEL (reference sequence). CDR3 length: 16 amino acids. CDR3 in DNA: TGTGCCAGCAGCCAAGTAGACAGTAGAGGGGAAGAGACCCAGTACTTC. Amino acid sequence: CASSQVDSRGEETQYF.

The V call is TRBV5-1, the J call TRBJ2-1, with D possibly being TRBD2 (6 bases). Germline CDR1 reads SGHRS; CDR2 reads YFSETQ. This CDR3 has 17 residues. Trimming shortened V by 2 bases and J by 8 bases, and 23 bases separated the two germline ends. The CDR3: CASSLYRGALGSDEQFF. CDR3 sequence (DNA): TGCGCCAGCAGCTTATATCGCGGGGCCCTCGGGTCCGATGAGCAGTTCTTC.

The chain uses TRBV30 and TRBJ1-2; TRBD1 might be the D (6 bases). The CDR3 consists of 16 residues. Germline V gives CDR1 GTSNPN, CDR2 SVGIG (reference sequence). The ends were cut back, 0 bases at V and 8 bases at J, with 22 bases in the middle. CDR3 sequence (DNA): TGTGCCTGGAGTGTACCGGAGACAGGTCACTGGGAGGGCTACACCTTC. Translation: CAWSVPETGHWEGYTF.

This clonotype occurred a few times. The V gene is TRBV5-1, the J gene TRBJ2-5; D possibly matches TRBD1 or TRBD2 (6 bases each). The CDR3 loop spans 17 amino acids. Deletions cut 0 bases from V and 5 bases from J, with 20 bases between. In germline, CDR1 is SGHRS, CDR2 YFSETQ. CDR3 sequence (DNA): TGCGCCAGCAGCTTGGCTGGTGTGGGGCCGGGGGCGGAGACCCAGTACTTC. Translated, it gives CASSLAGVGPGAETQYF.